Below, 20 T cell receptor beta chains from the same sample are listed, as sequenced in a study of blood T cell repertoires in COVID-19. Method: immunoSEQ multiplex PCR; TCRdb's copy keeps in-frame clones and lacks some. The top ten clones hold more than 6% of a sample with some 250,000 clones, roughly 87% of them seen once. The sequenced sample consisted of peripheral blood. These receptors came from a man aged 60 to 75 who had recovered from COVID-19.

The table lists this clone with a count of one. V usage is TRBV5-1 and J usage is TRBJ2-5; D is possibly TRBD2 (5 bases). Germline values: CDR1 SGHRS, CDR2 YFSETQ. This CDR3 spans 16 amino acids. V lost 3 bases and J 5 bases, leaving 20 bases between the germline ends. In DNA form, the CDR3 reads TGCGCCAGCAGCTCGGGCGCGGGCTTCGTTGGTGAGACCCAGTACTTC. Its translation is CASSSGAGFVGETQYF.

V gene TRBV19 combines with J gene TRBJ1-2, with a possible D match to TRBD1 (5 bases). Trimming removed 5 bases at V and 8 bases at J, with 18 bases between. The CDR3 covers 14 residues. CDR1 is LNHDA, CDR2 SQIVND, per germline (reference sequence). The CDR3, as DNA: TGTGCCAGTAGTCCGCAGGGTGGAATAGTAGGCTACACCTTC. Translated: CASSPQGGIVGYTF.

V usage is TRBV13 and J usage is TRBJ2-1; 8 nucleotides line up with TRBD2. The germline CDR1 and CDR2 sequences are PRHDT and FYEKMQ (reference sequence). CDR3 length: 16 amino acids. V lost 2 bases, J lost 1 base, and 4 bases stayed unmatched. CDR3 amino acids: CASSLFRGGSYNEQFF. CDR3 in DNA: TGTGCCAGCAGCTTATTCCGGGGGGGTTCCTACAATGAGCAGTTCTTC.

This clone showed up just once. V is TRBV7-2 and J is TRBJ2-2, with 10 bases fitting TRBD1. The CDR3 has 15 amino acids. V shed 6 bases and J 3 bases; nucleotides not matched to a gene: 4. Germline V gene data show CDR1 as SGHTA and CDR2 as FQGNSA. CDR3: CASSTGTGDTGELFF. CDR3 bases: TGTGCCAGCAGTACCGGGACAGGGGACACCGGGGAGCTGTTTTTT.

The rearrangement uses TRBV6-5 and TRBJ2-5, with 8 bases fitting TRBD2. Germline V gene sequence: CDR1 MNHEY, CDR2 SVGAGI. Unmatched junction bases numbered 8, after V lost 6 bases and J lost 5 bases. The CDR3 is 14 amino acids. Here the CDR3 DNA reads TGTGCCAGCAGAATCAGCGGGGGCGGCGAGACCCAGTACTTC. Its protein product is CASRISGGGETQYF.

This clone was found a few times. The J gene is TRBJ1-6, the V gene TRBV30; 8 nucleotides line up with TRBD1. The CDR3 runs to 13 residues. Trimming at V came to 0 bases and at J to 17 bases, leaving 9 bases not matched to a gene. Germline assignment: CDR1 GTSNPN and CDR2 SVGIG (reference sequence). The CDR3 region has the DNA TGTGCCTGGAGTGTACGGCAGGGGGCGGTCGTCCACTTT. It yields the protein CAWSVRQGAVVHF.

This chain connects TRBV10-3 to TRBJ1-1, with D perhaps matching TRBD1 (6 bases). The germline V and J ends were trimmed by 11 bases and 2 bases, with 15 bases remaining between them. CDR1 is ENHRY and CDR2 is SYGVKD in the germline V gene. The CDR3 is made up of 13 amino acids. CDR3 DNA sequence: TGTGCCGTCCGGAGGGGGGGCAACACTGAAGCTTTCTTT. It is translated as CAVRRGGNTEAFF.

CDR3 protein: CASSFGRVVTGELFF. The CDR3 nucleotides are TGCGCCAGCAGCTTCGGCAGGGTGGTCACCGGGGAGCTGTTTTTT. This chain joins TRBV5-1 and TRBJ2-2; tentative D call: TRBD1 (5 bases). The V end was cut by 2 bases, the J end by 4 bases, with 12 bases between. CDR1 and CDR2 from the germline V gene are SGHRS and YFSETQ. The CDR3 consists of 15 residues.

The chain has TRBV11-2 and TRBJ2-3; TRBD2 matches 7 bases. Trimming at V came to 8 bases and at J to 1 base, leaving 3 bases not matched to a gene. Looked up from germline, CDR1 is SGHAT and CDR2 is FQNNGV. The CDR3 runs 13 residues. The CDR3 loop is CASGAGRTDTQYF. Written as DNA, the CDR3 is TGTGCCAGCGGAGCGGGGCGCACAGATACGCAGTATTTT.

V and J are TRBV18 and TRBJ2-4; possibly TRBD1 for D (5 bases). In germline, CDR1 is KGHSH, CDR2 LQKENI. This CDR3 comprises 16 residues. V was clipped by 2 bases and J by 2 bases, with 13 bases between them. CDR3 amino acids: CASSPGQGLTKNIQYF. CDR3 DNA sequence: TGTGCCAGCTCACCAGGCCAGGGCTTAACCAAAAACATTCAGTACTTC.

The CDR3 sequence: CASRADYNEQFF. As DNA, the CDR3 is TGTGCCAGCAGGGCAGATTACAATGAGCAGTTCTTC. This sequence joins TRBV7-8 and TRBJ2-1; D ambiguous. Germline values: CDR1 SGHVS, CDR2 FQNEAQ. The CDR3 has 12 amino acids. The V end was cut by 6 bases, the J end by 4 bases, with 7 bases between.

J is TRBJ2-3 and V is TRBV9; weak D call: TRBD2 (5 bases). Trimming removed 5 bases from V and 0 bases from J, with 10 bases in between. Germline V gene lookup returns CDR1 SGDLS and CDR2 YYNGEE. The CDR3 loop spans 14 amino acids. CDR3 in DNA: TGTGCCAGCAGAGGACTTTCTAGCACAGATACGCAGTATTTT. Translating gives CASRGLSSTDTQYF.

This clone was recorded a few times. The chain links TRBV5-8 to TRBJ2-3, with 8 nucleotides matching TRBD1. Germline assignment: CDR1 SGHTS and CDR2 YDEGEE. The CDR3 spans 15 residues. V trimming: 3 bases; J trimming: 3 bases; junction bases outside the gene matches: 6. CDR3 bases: TGTGCCAGCAGCTCAGGACAGGGTTGGACAGATACGCAGTATTTT. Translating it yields CASSSGQGWTDTQYF.

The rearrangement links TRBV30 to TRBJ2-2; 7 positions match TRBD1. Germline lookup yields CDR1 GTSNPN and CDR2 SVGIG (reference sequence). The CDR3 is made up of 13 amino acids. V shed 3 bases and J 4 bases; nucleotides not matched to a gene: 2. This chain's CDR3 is CAWRGGSTGELFF. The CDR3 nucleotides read TGTGCCTGGAGAGGGGGCTCCACCGGGGAGCTGTTTTTT.

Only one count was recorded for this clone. The CDR3 protein is CASRMTSLSTGELFF. The CDR3 DNA reads as TGTGCCAGCAGGATGACAAGCCTTAGTACCGGGGAGCTGTTTTTT. V gene TRBV27 combines with J gene TRBJ2-2, with D uncertain. The CDR3 has 15 amino acids. Germline V gene lookup returns CDR1 MNHEY and CDR2 SMNVEV (reference sequence). Trimming shortened V by 6 bases and J by 5 bases, and 16 bases separated the two germline ends.

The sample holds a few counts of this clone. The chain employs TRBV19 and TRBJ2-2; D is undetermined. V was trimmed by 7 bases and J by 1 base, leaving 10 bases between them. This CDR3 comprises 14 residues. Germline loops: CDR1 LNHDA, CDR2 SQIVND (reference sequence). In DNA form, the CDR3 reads TGTGCCAGTACTCTTTCTCTGAACACCGGGGAGCTGTTTTTT. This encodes CASTLSLNTGELFF.

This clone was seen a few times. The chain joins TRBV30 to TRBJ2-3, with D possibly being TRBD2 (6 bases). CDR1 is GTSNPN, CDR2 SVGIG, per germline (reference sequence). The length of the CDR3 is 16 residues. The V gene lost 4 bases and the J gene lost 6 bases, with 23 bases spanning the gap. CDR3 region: CAWKLGAGMIGDTQYF. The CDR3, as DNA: TGTGCCTGGAAATTGGGTGCGGGGATGATCGGGGATACGCAGTATTTT.

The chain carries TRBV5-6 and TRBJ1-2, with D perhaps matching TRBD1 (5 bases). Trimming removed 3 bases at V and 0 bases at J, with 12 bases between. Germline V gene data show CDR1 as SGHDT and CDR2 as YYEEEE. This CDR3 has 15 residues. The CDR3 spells CASSYLTVPNYGYTF. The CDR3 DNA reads TGTGCCAGCAGCTACCTGACAGTTCCTAACTATGGCTACACCTTC.

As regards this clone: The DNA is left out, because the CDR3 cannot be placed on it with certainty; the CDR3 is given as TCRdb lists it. The CDR3 sequence: CASSILAPTNTGELFF. The chain carries TRBV19 and TRBJ2-2; the D segment call TRBD1 is taken from the table without a DNA check. Ends included, the CDR3 has 16 residues. Germline lookup yields CDR1 LNHDA and CDR2 SQIVND (reference sequence).

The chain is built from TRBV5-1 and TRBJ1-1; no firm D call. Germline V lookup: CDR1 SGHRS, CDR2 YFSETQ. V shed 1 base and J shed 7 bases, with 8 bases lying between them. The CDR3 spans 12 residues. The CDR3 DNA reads TGCGCCAGCAGCTTGAATTACGGTGAAGCTTTCTTT. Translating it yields CASSLNYGEAFF.